These 20 T cell receptor beta chains were all obtained from the same sample, sequenced in a study of T cell changes during pregnancy in multiple sclerosis. The assay was immunoSEQ multiplex PCR, and TCRdb's table has in-frame clones only and misses some. The sample consists of fewer than 140,000 clones, about 89% of them appearing once. The specimen comprised peripheral blood, sampled before pregnancy. The receptors derive from a female donor with multiple sclerosis, enrolled in a pregnancy study.

The gene calls are TRBV4-1 and TRBJ2-1; D is possibly TRBD2 (6 bases). From germline, CDR1 is MGHRA and CDR2 YSYEKL. Between the trimmed V and J ends, which lost 2 bases and 12 bases, there was a span of 23 bases. This CDR3 region has 16 residues. CDR3 coding DNA: TGCGCCAGCAGCCAAAGGATCGGGCTAGCGCCGGTGAGGCAGTTCTTC. It is translated as CASSQRIGLAPVRQFF.

A single count supports this clone. The chain has TRBV5-1 and TRBJ2-1; a weak D match, TRBD1 (7 bases). The CDR3 runs 15 residues. Germline V CDR1 and CDR2: SGHRS, YFSETQ. Trimming shortened V by 2 bases and J by 4 bases, and 13 bases separated the two germline ends. CDR3: CASSFAQGGYNEQFF. CDR3 in DNA: TGCGCCAGCAGCTTTGCCCAGGGGGGATACAATGAGCAGTTCTTC.

The chain recombines TRBV7-2 with TRBJ2-7, with a possible D match to TRBD1 (5 bases). Germline CDR1 is SGHTA and CDR2 is FQGNSA. The CDR3 extends over 13 amino acids. V was shortened by 5 bases and J by 1 base, with 9 bases between the two germline ends. The CDR3 region is CASSPRQSYEQYF. CDR3 DNA: TGTGCCAGCAGCCCTAGACAGTCCTACGAGCAGTACTTC.

DNA for the CDR3: TGTGCCAGCAGACAGGGACAGTATGGCTACACCTTC. Residues: CASRQGQYGYTF. The chain carries TRBV6-6 and TRBJ1-2; the match to TRBD1 covers 7 bases. Germline V gene sequence: CDR1 MNHNY, CDR2 SVGAGI (reference sequence). The trim removed 6 bases at V and 5 bases at J, leaving 3 bases unmatched. CDR3 length: 12 residues.

The chain combines TRBV2 with TRBJ2-6; 9 bases are shared with TRBD1. With V trimmed by 8 bases and J by 0 bases, 5 bases remained unmatched. The germline V gene has CDR1 SNHLY and CDR2 FYNNEI. The length of the CDR3 is 16 residues. The CDR3 DNA follows: TGTGCCAGCGTGGACAGGGGAGTCTCTGGGGCCAACGTCCTGACTTTC. It codes for CASVDRGVSGANVLTF. The complete variable domain, with remaining parts taken from reference TRBV2 and TRBJ2-6, reads EPEVTQTPSHQVTQMGQEVILRCVPISNHLYFYWYRQILGQKVEFLVSFYNNEISEKSEIFDDQFSVERPDGSNFTLKIRSTKLEDSAMYFCASVDRGVSGANVLTFGAGSRLTVL.

The chain recombines TRBV5-1 with TRBJ2-5; 10 bases are shared with TRBD1. Germline-derived CDR1 and CDR2 are SGHRS and YFSETQ. Unmatched junction bases numbered 6, after V lost 1 base and J lost 6 bases. CDR3 size: 15 residues. The CDR3 DNA is TGCGCCAGCAGCTTGTCAATGGGACAGGGGCAGACCCAGTACTTC. This gives the protein CASSLSMGQGQTQYF.

The gene calls are TRBV12-5 and TRBJ2-5, with TRBD1 matching over 8 bases. The ends lost 4 bases at V and 6 bases at J; junction bases unmatched: 7. CDR1 LGHNT and CDR2 FRNRAP come from the germline V gene. The CDR3 is 14 amino acids. CDR3 residues: CASGSVDRVKTQYF. The CDR3, as DNA: TGTGCTAGTGGTTCGGTGGACAGGGTAAAGACCCAGTACTTC.

The chain uses TRBV21-1 and TRBJ2-5; the table names TRBD2, a call not compared with the DNA. TRBV21-1 is given as a pseudogene. This CDR3 has 15 amino acids. The CDR3 nucleotides read TGTGCCAGCATGTGGAGGGAGGGCCTTTTGGAGACCCAGTACTTC. This sequence encodes CASMWREGLLETQYF.

The chain links TRBV7-3 to TRBJ2-2; 7 bases align to TRBD2. The trim removed 5 bases at V and 4 bases at J, leaving 4 bases unmatched. Germline lookup yields CDR1 SGHTA and CDR2 FQGTGA. The CDR3 has 14 amino acids. CDR3 in amino acids: CASSQGTITGELFF. DNA of the CDR3: TGTGCCAGCAGCCAAGGGACTATCACCGGGGAGCTGTTTTTT.

About this clone: Other DNA sequences in the same sample also yield this CDR3. The chain's CDR3 is CSARVGDTQYF. The CDR3, as DNA: TGCAGTGCTAGGGTCGGAGATACGCAGTATTTT. The rearrangement uses TRBV20-1 and TRBJ2-3, with D unresolved. Per the germline V gene, CDR1 is DFQATT and CDR2 is SNEGSKA (reference sequence). Trimming pared 3 bases from V and 5 bases from J, leaving 6 bases between. The CDR3 has 11 amino acids.

The V and J genes are TRBV6-6 and TRBJ1-2; perhaps TRBD1 as D (6 bases). V lost 8 bases, J lost 6 bases, and 19 bases lay in between. Per the germline V gene, CDR1 is MNHNY and CDR2 is SVGAGI (reference sequence). The CDR3 contains 14 residues. CDR3: CASGSGTPSDGYTF. CDR3 DNA: TGTGCCAGCGGTTCCGGGACACCGTCGGATGGCTACACCTTC.

This chain links TRBV7-3 with TRBJ2-1; D gene ambiguous. The CDR3 contains 14 residues. Germline CDR1 reads SGHTA; CDR2 reads FQGTGA. The germline V and J ends were trimmed by 2 bases and 5 bases, with 10 bases remaining between them. The CDR3 sequence: CASSLGPQNNEQFF. The CDR3 DNA is TGTGCCAGCAGCTTAGGTCCCCAGAACAATGAGCAGTTCTTC.

The chain recombines TRBV15 with TRBJ2-5, with D possibly matching TRBD2 (6 bases). In germline, CDR1 is LNHNV, CDR2 YYDKDF (reference sequence). CDR3 length: 14 amino acids. With 8 bases removed from V and 3 bases from J, the gap between germline ends came to 16 bases. The CDR3 loop reads CATGGGRREETQYF. The CDR3 DNA sequence: TGTGCCACCGGAGGAGGAAGGAGGGAAGAGACCCAGTACTTC.

This chain uses TRBV27 with TRBJ2-1; TRBD2 aligns across 9 bases. Germline V gives CDR1 MNHEY, CDR2 SMNVEV (reference sequence). The length of the CDR3 is 15 residues. V gave up 3 bases and J gave up 8 bases; unmatched junction bases: 8. The CDR3 here is CASSLLAGGLDEQFF. CDR3 DNA: TGTGCCAGCAGTTTGCTCGCGGGGGGGCTCGATGAGCAGTTCTTC.

The gene calls are TRBV28 and TRBJ2-5; D might be TRBD1 (7 bases). This CDR3 comprises 12 residues. Trimming removed 11 bases at V and 2 bases at J, with 12 bases between. The germline CDR1 and CDR2 sequences are MDHEN and SYDVKM. CDR3 sequence reads: CAAGTVQETQYF. In DNA, the CDR3 is TGTGCCGCGGGGACAGTGCAAGAGACCCAGTACTTC.

As DNA, the CDR3 is TGTGCCAGCAGTGAAGCAGCTTACACTGAAGCTTTCTTT. Encoded protein: CASSEAAYTEAFF. The genes are TRBV6-1 and TRBJ1-1, with D uncertain. Trimming took 0 bases from V and 3 from J, leaving 5 bases between them. The CDR3 sequence is 13 residues long. Germline-derived CDR1 and CDR2 are MNHNS and SASEGT.

The chain carries TRBV5-1 and TRBJ2-1, with D possibly being TRBD1 (6 bases). The V and J ends lost 2 bases and 5 bases respectively, with 8 bases between them. The CDR3 spans 13 residues. CDR1 and CDR2 from the germline V gene are SGHRS and YFSETQ. Here the CDR3 reads CASSFEGDNEQFF. The CDR3 coding sequence is TGCGCCAGCAGCTTTGAGGGGGACAATGAGCAGTTCTTC.

This clone was recorded once. This chain joins TRBV4-1 and TRBJ1-5; perhaps TRBD1 as D (6 bases). In germline, CDR1 is MGHRA, CDR2 YSYEKL. This CDR3 has 15 amino acids. Trimming took off 4 bases at V and 3 bases at J, with 13 bases between the two ends. DNA of the CDR3: TGCGCCAGCAGCCGGACGGACAGTAACAATCAGCCCCAGCATTTT. Translation gives CASSRTDSNNQPQHF.

The chain joins TRBV18 to TRBJ1-2; 7 nucleotides agree with TRBD1. The CDR3 spans 15 residues. With 5 bases clipped from V and 6 bases from J, the junction kept 12 bases outside the gene matches. Germline V gene sequence: CDR1 KGHSH, CDR2 LQKENI. CDR3 DNA sequence: TGTGCCAGCTCAATTCTGGGGGACAGAACTAATGGCTACACCTTC. It codes for CASSILGDRTNGYTF.

This chain uses TRBV7-9 with TRBJ1-3; no firm D call. The CDR3 contains 12 residues. The germline V gene has CDR1 SEHNR and CDR2 FQNEAQ (reference sequence). V lost 5 bases and J lost 4, with 6 bases in between. Written as DNA, the CDR3 is TGTGCCAGCAGCCCCTTAGGAAACACCATATATTTT. Translation: CASSPLGNTIYF.